This paragraph reports one T cell receptor (beta chain). Its antigen is unknown. J gave up 2 bases and V 1 base, and 5 bases lay outside the gene matches. CDR1 and CDR2 from the germline V gene are SGHRS and YFSETQ. The CDR3 runs to 15 residues. With 60 Vbeta and 13 Jbeta primers, the PCR was carried out. The assay was immunoSEQ multiplex PCR, and TCRdb's table has in-frame clones only and misses some. The top ten clones hold 1.5% to 2% of a sample with under 200,000 clones, 81% of them seen once. The data belong to a study of cytomegalovirus exposure and HLA in healthy donors. Study observations and caveats: The listing of 150 or so TCR beta chains classed them as cytomegalovirus-associated. A missense variant in DCLRE1C was later tied to TCR beta V- and J-gene trimming.

The chain couples TRBV5-1 to TRBJ2-7, with 8 bases lining up with TRBD1. This clonotype was obtained from a woman aged 18-29 years in good health and CMV-seronegative. The sample consisted of PBMCs. For the CDR3, the DNA is TGCGCCAGCAGCTTGAAGACAGGGGAGGCCTACGAGCAGTACTTC. It codes for CASSLKTGEAYEQYF.